This T cell receptor (beta chain) derives from a study of blood T cell repertoires in COVID-19. The V end lost 0 bases, the J end lost 2 bases, and 10 bases lay between the germline ends. In germline, CDR1 is SGHTA, CDR2 FQGTGA. The CDR3 runs 16 residues. Assay: immunoSEQ multiplex PCR; the TCRdb copy retains only in-frame clones and omits some. There are a few hundred thousand clones in the sample; 80% to 90% occur only once, and around 18% lies in the top ten. This TCR derives from a woman of 80 years or more with active or convalescent COVID-19. Sequenced: peripheral blood. This sequence joins TRBV7-3 and TRBJ2-2, with a weak D call TRBD2 (6 bases). CDR3 sequence reads: CASSLTGGTNTGELFF. The CDR3 nucleotides read TGTGCCAGCAGCTTAACGGGCGGGACCAACACCGGGGAGCTGTTTTTT.